Listed below are T cell receptor beta chains from one sample, sequenced in a study of blood T cell repertoires in COVID-19. Some clones are missing from TCRdb's copy, which holds only in-frame ones; the method was immunoSEQ multiplex PCR. The sample shows around 300,000 clones, approximately 86% of them seen only once. What was sequenced was peripheral blood. These receptor sequences come from a woman in her 30s who had recovered from COVID-19. Each CDR3 is given with its conserved first and last residue. The order of the fields is D gene, V gene, clone size, J gene, CDR3 DNA, CDR3 protein. A D gene is named only where the DNA matches it firmly. Clone size is not always given. Where it is, it says once, few, many or a class for expanded clones.

TRBD1	TRBV15	.	TRBJ1-1	TGTGCCACCAGCAGGACCGGGACAGGGGGCGCGACTGAAGCTTTCTTT	CATSRTGTGGATEAFF
.	TRBV27	.	TRBJ1-1	TGTGCCAGCAGTTTGTATACAGGGTTCGGAGGGAACACTGAAGCTTTCTTT	CASSLYTGFGGNTEAFF
TRBD1	TRBV10-3	.	TRBJ1-2	TGTGCCATCAGTTTCACAGGGGAAGGCTACACCTTC	CAISFTGEGYTF
.	TRBV7-9	.	TRBJ2-2	TGTGCCAGCAGCTTCGCCGGGGAGCTGTTTTTT	CASSFAGELFF
.	TRBV3-1/TRBV3-2	.	TRBJ1-5	TGTGCCAGCAGCCAAGACTACCCCGGGACACGAAATCAGCCCCAGCATTTT	CASSQDYPGTRNQPQHF
TRBD2	TRBV24-1	.	TRBJ2-2	TGTGCCACCAGTGATGGACTAGCGGGAGTAAGGGAGCTGTTTTTT	CATSDGLAGVRELFF
TRBD1	TRBV27	.	TRBJ1-2	TGTGCCAGCGGGCGGACAGGAGCTAACTATGGCTACACCTTC	CASGRTGANYGYTF
TRBD1	TRBV7-9	.	TRBJ2-7	TGTGCCAGCAGTGATCCGGGACAGGGGAGCTCCTACGAGCAGTACTTC	CASSDPGQGSSYEQYF
.	TRBV7-2	.	TRBJ2-2	TGTGCCAGCAGCTTATTCGCCCAGCGGGCCGGGGAGCTGTTTTTT	CASSLFAQRAGELFF
.	TRBV7-2	many	TRBJ2-2	TGTGCCAGCAGCTTAGTAGCCCCCGGGGAGCTGTTTTTT	CASSLVAPGELFF
TRBD1	TRBV12-3/TRBV12-4	once	TRBJ1-1	TGTGCCAGCAAGGGACAGGGGGCGAATGAAGCTTTCTTT	CASKGQGANEAFF
TRBD1	TRBV29-1	.	TRBJ2-5	TGCAGCGTTCTTGCACCGACAGGGAACGGAGAGACCCAGTACTTC	CSVLAPTGNGETQYF
TRBD1	TRBV30	.	TRBJ2-3	TGTGCCTGGAGCCCGGGACAGGCCGGAGGTACGCAGTATTTT	CAWSPGQAGGTQYF
TRBD1	TRBV7-7	.	TRBJ2-5	TGTGCTAGCAGCTTGGGAGGGACAGGGAAAGAGACCCAGTACTTC	CASSLGGTGKETQYF
.	TRBV28	once	TRBJ2-3	TGTGCCAGCAGTCTAATAGGGGGAGATACGCAGTATTTT	CASSLIGGDTQYF
TRBD2	TRBV19	once	TRBJ2-1	TGTGCCAGTAGATTAGCGGGGGGACTCAGCTCCTACAATGAGCAGTTCTTC	CASRLAGGLSSYNEQFF
TRBD2	TRBV3-1/TRBV3-2	.	TRBJ2-1	TGTGCCATCGCAGACGGGACTAGCTCTTACAATGAGCAGTTCTTC	CAIADGTSSYNEQFF
.	TRBV19	.	TRBJ2-1	TGTGCCAGTAGTATAACTAGCTCGGGGGAGCAGTTCTTC	CASSITSSGEQFF